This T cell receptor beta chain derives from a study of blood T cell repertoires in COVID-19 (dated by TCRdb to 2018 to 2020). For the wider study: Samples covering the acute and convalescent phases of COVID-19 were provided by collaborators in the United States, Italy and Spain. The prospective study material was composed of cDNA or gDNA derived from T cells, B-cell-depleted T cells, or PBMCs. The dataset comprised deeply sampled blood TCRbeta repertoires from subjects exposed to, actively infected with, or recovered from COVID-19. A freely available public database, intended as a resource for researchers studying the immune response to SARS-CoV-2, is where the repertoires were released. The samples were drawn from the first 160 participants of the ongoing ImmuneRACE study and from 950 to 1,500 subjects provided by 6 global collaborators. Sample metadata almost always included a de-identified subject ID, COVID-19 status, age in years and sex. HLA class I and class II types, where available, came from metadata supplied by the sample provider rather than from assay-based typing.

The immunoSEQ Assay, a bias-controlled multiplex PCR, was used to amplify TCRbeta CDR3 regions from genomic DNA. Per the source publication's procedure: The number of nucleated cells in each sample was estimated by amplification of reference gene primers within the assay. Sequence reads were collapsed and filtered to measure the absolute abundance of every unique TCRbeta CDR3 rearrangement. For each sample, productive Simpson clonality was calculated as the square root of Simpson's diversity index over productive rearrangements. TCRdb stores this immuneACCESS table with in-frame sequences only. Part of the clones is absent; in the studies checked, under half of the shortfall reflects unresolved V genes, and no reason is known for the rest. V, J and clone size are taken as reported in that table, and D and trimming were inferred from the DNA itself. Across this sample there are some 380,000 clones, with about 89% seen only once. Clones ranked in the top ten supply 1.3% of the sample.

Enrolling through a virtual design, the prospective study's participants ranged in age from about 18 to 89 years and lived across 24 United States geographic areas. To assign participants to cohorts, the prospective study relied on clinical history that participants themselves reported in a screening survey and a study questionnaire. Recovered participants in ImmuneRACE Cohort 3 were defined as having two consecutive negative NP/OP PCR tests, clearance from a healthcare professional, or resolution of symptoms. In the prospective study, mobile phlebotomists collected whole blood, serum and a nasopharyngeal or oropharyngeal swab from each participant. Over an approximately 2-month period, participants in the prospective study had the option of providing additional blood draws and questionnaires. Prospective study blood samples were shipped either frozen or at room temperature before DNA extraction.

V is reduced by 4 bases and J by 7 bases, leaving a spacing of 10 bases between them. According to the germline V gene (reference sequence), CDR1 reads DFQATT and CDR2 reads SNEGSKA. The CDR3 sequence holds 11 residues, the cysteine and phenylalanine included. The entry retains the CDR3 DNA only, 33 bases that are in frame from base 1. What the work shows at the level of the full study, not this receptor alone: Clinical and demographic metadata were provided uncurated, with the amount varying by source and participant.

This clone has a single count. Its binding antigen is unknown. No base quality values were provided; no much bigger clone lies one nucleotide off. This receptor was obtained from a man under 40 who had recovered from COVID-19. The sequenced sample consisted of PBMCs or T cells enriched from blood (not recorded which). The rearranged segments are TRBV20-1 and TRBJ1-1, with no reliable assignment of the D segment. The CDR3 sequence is CSAISGDEAFF. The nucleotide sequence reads TGCAGTGCTATTAGCGGTGATGAAGCTTTCTTT.